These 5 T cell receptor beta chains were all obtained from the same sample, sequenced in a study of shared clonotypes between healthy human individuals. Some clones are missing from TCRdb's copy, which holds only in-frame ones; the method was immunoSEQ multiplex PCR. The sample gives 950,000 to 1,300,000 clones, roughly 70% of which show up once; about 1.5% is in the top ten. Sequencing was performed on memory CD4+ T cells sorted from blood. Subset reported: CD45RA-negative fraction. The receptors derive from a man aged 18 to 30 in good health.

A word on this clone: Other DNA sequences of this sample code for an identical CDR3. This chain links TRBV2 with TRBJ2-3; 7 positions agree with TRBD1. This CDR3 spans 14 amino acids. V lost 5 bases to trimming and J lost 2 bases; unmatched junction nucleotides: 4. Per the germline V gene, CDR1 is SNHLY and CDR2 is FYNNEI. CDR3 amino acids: CASSRQGPTDTQYF. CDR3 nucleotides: TGTGCCAGCAGTCGACAGGGCCCCACAGATACGCAGTATTTT.

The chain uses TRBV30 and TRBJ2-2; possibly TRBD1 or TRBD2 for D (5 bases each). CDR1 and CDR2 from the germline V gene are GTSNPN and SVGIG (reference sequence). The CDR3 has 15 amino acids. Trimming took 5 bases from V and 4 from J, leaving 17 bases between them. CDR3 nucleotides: TGTGCCTGGGGGGCTGGTCGGGGTCTCACCGGGGAGCTGTTTTTT. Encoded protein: CAWGAGRGLTGELFF.

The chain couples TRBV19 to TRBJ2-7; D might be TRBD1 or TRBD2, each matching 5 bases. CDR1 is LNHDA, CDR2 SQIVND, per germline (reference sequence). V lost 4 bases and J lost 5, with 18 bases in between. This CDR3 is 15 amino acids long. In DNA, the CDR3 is TGTGCCAGTAGTAAACGGGACGCCGGTAGGGACGAGCAGTACTTC. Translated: CASSKRDAGRDEQYF.

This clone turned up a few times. The CDR3 region is CASSQENGREQFF. CDR3 nucleotides: TGCGCCAGCAGCCAAGAGAACGGGCGGGAGCAGTTCTTC. V usage is TRBV4-3 and J usage is TRBJ2-1, with D uncertain. This CDR3 contains 13 residues. Trimming left V 0 bases short and J 10 bases short, with 10 bases between. Germline V lookup: CDR1 LGHNA, CDR2 YSLEER.

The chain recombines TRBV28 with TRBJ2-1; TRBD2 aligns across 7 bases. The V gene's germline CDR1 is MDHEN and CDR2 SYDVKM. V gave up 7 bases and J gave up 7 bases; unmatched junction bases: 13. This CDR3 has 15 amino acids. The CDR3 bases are TGTGCCAGCACCGACCGGTCGGGGGGAAAAAATGAGCAGTTCTTC. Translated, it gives CASTDRSGGKNEQFF.